The present T cell receptor beta chain was sequenced within a study of breast tumors, draining lymph nodes, adjacent tissues. Findings and caveats of the study: Tumor TCR diversity was below lymph nodes but above nontumor tissue.

Trimming shortened V by 6 bases and J by 4 bases, and 7 bases separated the two germline ends. This CDR3 region has 11 residues. From germline, CDR1 is SGHRS and CDR2 YFSETQ. This clonotype was seen ten or more times. The antigen is undetermined. Axillary draining lymph nodes of breast cancer patients supplied the node samples. TCRdb recomputed calls from the multiplex PCR reads with MiXCR, one row per CDR3 protein. The table has 150,000 to 200,000 distinct CDR3 sequences, around 29% seen once. This clonotype originated in a female donor with breast cancer. Some clones in this sample may be carry-over from other donors' samples. The V call is TRBV5-1, the J call TRBJ1-2; the D is unclear. Specimen: axillary lymph node tissue. This CDR3 is CASTGGYGYTF. The CDR3 DNA is TGCGCCAGCACTGGCGGCTATGGCTACACCTTC.